This T cell receptor (beta chain) was retrieved from a study of patients and donors after allogeneic stem cell transplantation. TCRdb passed the RT-PCR reads through MiXCR, listing each CDR3 protein once. The sample contains over 130,000 distinct CDR3 sequences, 30% to 45% of which appear only once. CDR1 and CDR2 (germline): SGHTA, FQGNSA. The CDR3 length is 13 residues. Trimming pared 0 bases from V and 7 bases from J, leaving 9 bases between. The source of this sequence is a human donor who was either an allogeneic HSCT recipient or a stem cell or donor lymphocyte infusion donor (not recorded which). It is not recorded whose cells these are; they may come from a transplant donor. Sequenced sample: blood, either unsorted or a sorted T cell fraction (not recorded which). The chain combines TRBV7-2 with TRBJ1-2; no reliable D call. Here the CDR3 reads CASSLAPETGYTF. CDR3 bases: TGTGCCAGCAGCTTAGCGCCGGAGACTGGCTACACCTTC.